The 21 T cell receptor beta chains given below trace back to one sample, sequenced in a study of cytomegalovirus exposure and HLA in healthy donors. The study ran its PCR with 60 Vbeta and 13 Jbeta primers. This table comes from immunoSEQ multiplex PCR, and its TCRdb copy is limited to in-frame clones, with some not included. There are roughly 200,000 clones in the sample; around 75% occur only once, and 2.9% lies in the top ten. Material for sequencing was PBMCs. The receptors derive from a male donor in good health and CMV-seronegative.

This chain links TRBV5-6 with TRBJ1-2, with TRBD1 matching 7 bases. V gave up 4 bases and J gave up 7 bases; unmatched junction bases: 7. CDR3 size: 13 residues. CDR1 is SGHDT and CDR2 is YYEEEE in the germline V gene. The CDR3 spells CASSLDRVVGYTF. In DNA, the CDR3 is TGTGCCAGCAGCCTAGACAGGGTGGTTGGCTACACCTTC.

The chain is built from TRBV30 and TRBJ1-5; D gene unclear. The germline CDR1 and CDR2 sequences are GTSNPN and SVGIG (reference sequence). V was shortened by 0 bases and J by 6 bases, with 6 bases between the two germline ends. The CDR3 is 12 amino acids. The CDR3 coding sequence is TGTGCCTGGAGTGTAACGAGTCAGCCCCAGCATTTT. Its translation: CAWSVTSQPQHF.

V usage is TRBV30 and J usage is TRBJ2-1; TRBD2 aligns across 10 bases. The CDR3 extends over 15 amino acids. Looked up from germline, CDR1 is GTSNPN and CDR2 is SVGIG (reference sequence). V shed 1 base and J 1 base; nucleotides not matched to a gene: 1. The CDR3 DNA sequence: TGTGCCTGGAGTGCACTAGCGGGGTCCTACAATGAGCAGTTCTTC. It is translated as CAWSALAGSYNEQFF.

This clone occurred a few times. The chain joins TRBV5-6 to TRBJ2-5; D remains ambiguous. The J call is in doubt because the DNA end fits TRBJ2-7 better. The germline V gene encodes CDR1 SGHDT and CDR2 YYEEEE. CDR3 length equals 11 residues. The CDR3 spells CASSDSYEQYF. CDR3 coding DNA: TGTGCCAGCAGCGATTCCTACGAGCAGTACTTC.

The V and J genes are TRBV19 and TRBJ2-7, with 7 bases aligning to TRBD1. Germline CDR1 is LNHDA and CDR2 is SQIVND (reference sequence). The V segment lost 4 bases and the J segment 5 bases; nucleotides outside the gene matches: 5. The CDR3 loop spans 13 amino acids. The CDR3 DNA sequence: TGTGCCAGTAGTACGGGACAGTCAAACGAGCAGTACTTC. Translation: CASSTGQSNEQYF.

This chain uses TRBV5-1 with TRBJ2-5; a weak D match, TRBD1 (6 bases). CDR1 SGHRS and CDR2 YFSETQ come from the germline V gene. With 0 bases removed from V and 3 bases from J, the gap between germline ends came to 9 bases. This CDR3 is built from 14 residues. CDR3 protein: CASSLVQGEETQYF. DNA of the CDR3: TGCGCCAGCAGCTTGGTACAGGGAGAAGAGACCCAGTACTTC.

This rearrangement joins TRBV7-2 to TRBJ1-6; D is possibly TRBD1 (5 bases). Per germline, CDR1 SGHTA and CDR2 FQGNSA. The CDR3 runs 16 residues. The ends were cut back, 4 bases at V and 9 bases at J, with 19 bases in the middle. For the CDR3, the DNA is TGTGCCAGCAGCTACGGTGTTGGGGGGTATGGTTCACCCCTCCACTTT. Protein sequence: CASSYGVGGYGSPLHF.

V usage is TRBV4-1 and J usage is TRBJ2-7, with 7 bases that match TRBD2. This CDR3 contains 16 residues. The V gene's germline CDR1 is MGHRA and CDR2 YSYEKL. J gave up 3 bases and V 1 base, and 9 bases lay outside the gene matches. The chain's CDR3 is CASSQARGVEGYEQYF. CDR3 DNA: TGCGCCAGCAGCCAAGCTCGGGGGGTCGAGGGCTACGAGCAGTACTTC.

The gene calls are TRBV30 and TRBJ1-3; D is perhaps TRBD1 (5 bases). Germline CDR1 reads GTSNPN; CDR2 reads SVGIG (reference sequence). V was pared by 1 base and J by 2 bases, with 9 bases between. The CDR3 extends over 14 amino acids. CDR3 in DNA: TGTGCCTGGAGTGAGTCCAGGGCTGGAAACACCATATATTTT. As protein: CAWSESRAGNTIYF.

V is TRBV30 and J is TRBJ2-3, with TRBD2 matching over 11 bases. The CDR3 consists of 23 residues. V was clipped by 0 bases and J by 2 bases; unmatched bases: 25. The germline V gene encodes CDR1 GTSNPN and CDR2 SVGIG (reference sequence). The CDR3 reads CAWSVPHLAVAGTSGIYTDTQYF. The CDR3 DNA follows: TGTGCCTGGAGTGTACCCCACCTTGCCGTCGCCGGGACTAGCGGAATTTACACAGATACGCAGTATTTT. The entire variable domain, with the rest obtained from reference TRBV30 and TRBJ2-3, is as follows: SQTIHQWPATLVQPVGSPLSLECTVEGTSNPNLYWYRQAAGRGLQLLFYSVGIGQISSEVPQNLSASRPQDRQFILSSKKLLLSDSGFYLCAWSVPHLAVAGTSGIYTDTQYFGPGTRLTVL.

The chain uses TRBV11-3 and TRBJ2-7; the match to TRBD1 covers 8 bases. J gave up 2 bases and V 5 bases, and 5 bases lay outside the gene matches. The CDR3 contains 14 residues. Germline-derived CDR1 and CDR2 are SGHNT and YENEEA. CDR3 DNA: TGTGCCAGCAGCCCAGGGACAGGAACCTACGAGCAGTACTTC. Its protein product is CASSPGTGTYEQYF.

The genes are TRBV9 and TRBJ2-5, with a possible D match to TRBD1 (5 bases). V dropped 4 bases and J dropped 2 bases, with 12 bases sitting between them. Germline CDR1 and CDR2: SGDLS and YYNGEE. The CDR3 spans 14 residues. The CDR3 loop reads CASSPSQGQETQYF. The CDR3 DNA sequence: TGTGCCAGCAGCCCGAGCCAGGGACAAGAGACCCAGTACTTC.

This chain connects TRBV4-3 to TRBJ2-5; weak D call: TRBD1 (5 bases). Germline V gene data show CDR1 as LGHNA and CDR2 as YSLEER. The CDR3 is 16 residues long. Deletions cut 0 bases from V and 5 bases from J, with 16 bases between. CDR3 amino acids: CASSQEWNQGFETQYF. The CDR3 region has the DNA TGCGCCAGCAGCCAAGAGTGGAATCAGGGTTTCGAGACCCAGTACTTC.

This clone appeared a few times. V is TRBV7-9 and J is TRBJ2-3; 7 bases line up with TRBD2. The V and J ends lost 3 bases and 4 bases, in that order; junction bases with no gene match: 4. The CDR3 covers 14 residues. Germline CDR1 is SEHNR and CDR2 is FQNEAQ (reference sequence). The CDR3: CASSFQRDADTQYF. The CDR3 DNA follows: TGTGCCAGCAGCTTCCAGCGGGATGCAGATACGCAGTATTTT.

The chain is built from TRBV4-3 and TRBJ2-3; 11 nucleotides align to TRBD2. There are 16 residues in the CDR3. Trimming took 4 bases from V and 2 from J; bases not matched to a gene: 5. The germline V gene encodes CDR1 LGHNA and CDR2 YSLEER. In DNA form, the CDR3 reads TGCGCCAGCAGCCCCTTGACTAGCGGGGTCACAGATACGCAGTATTTT. This encodes CASSPLTSGVTDTQYF.

This rearrangement joins TRBV28 to TRBJ1-2, with a tentative D call TRBD1 (5 bases). This CDR3 has 15 amino acids. V was cut by 4 bases and J by 0 bases, with 12 bases left in between. Germline CDR1 reads MDHEN; CDR2 reads SYDVKM. The CDR3 protein is CASSYGRGSNYGYTF. As DNA, the CDR3 is TGTGCCAGCAGTTATGGACGGGGGTCTAACTATGGCTACACCTTC.

The chain employs TRBV7-9 and TRBJ1-4; 7 bases fit TRBD1. V lost 1 base and J lost 3; bases outside the gene matches: 8. Germline V gene lookup returns CDR1 SEHNR and CDR2 FQNEAQ (reference sequence). CDR3 length: 17 residues. CDR3 coding DNA: TGTGCCAGCAGCTTAGAAAGACAGGGCGGATCTAATGAAAAACTGTTTTTT. Translating gives CASSLERQGGSNEKLFF.

V and J are TRBV7-9 and TRBJ2-3; D might be TRBD1 (5 bases). The CDR3 is 13 residues long. CDR1 and CDR2 from the germline V gene are SEHNR and FQNEAQ (reference sequence). V was trimmed by 4 bases and J by 2 bases, leaving 7 bases between them. CDR3 nucleotides: TGTGCCAGCAGCTCGACAGTCACAGATACGCAGTATTTT. Encoded protein: CASSSTVTDTQYF.

This clone appeared once. V usage is TRBV18 and J usage is TRBJ2-1, with D possibly TRBD2 on 5 matching bases. The CDR3 is 13 amino acids. CDR1 is KGHSH, CDR2 LQKENI, per germline. Trimming pared 3 bases from V and 5 bases from J, leaving 8 bases between. The CDR3 nucleotides read TGTGCCAGCTCACCTCGGCGGGACAATGAGCAGTTCTTC. It yields the protein CASSPRRDNEQFF. Full variable domain (remainder filled in from reference TRBV18 and TRBJ2-1): NAGVMQNPRHLVRRRGQEARLRCSPMKGHSHVYWYRQLPEEGLKFMVYLQKENIIDESGMPKERFSAEFPKEGPSILRIQQVVRGDSAAYFCASSPRRDNEQFFGPGTRLTVL.

The chain employs TRBV28 and TRBJ2-1; 10 bases map to TRBD2. The CDR3 contains 19 residues. The ends lost 2 bases at V and 2 bases at J; junction bases unmatched: 12. Per germline, CDR1 MDHEN and CDR2 SYDVKM. The CDR3 region has the DNA TGTGCCAGCAGTTTAAGCCTAGCGGGAGCGGGCCGCACCTACAATGAGCAGTTCTTC. Its protein product is CASSLSLAGAGRTYNEQFF.

The chain links TRBV19 to TRBJ1-5, with 8 bases lining up with TRBD1. CDR1 LNHDA and CDR2 SQIVND come from the germline V gene (reference sequence). The V segment lost 4 bases and the J segment 9 bases; nucleotides outside the gene matches: 20. This CDR3 has 18 amino acids. Here the CDR3 reads CASSNNPPGQALGGPQHF. The CDR3 DNA is TGTGCCAGTAGTAACAATCCGCCGGGACAGGCTCTCGGGGGGCCCCAGCATTTT.